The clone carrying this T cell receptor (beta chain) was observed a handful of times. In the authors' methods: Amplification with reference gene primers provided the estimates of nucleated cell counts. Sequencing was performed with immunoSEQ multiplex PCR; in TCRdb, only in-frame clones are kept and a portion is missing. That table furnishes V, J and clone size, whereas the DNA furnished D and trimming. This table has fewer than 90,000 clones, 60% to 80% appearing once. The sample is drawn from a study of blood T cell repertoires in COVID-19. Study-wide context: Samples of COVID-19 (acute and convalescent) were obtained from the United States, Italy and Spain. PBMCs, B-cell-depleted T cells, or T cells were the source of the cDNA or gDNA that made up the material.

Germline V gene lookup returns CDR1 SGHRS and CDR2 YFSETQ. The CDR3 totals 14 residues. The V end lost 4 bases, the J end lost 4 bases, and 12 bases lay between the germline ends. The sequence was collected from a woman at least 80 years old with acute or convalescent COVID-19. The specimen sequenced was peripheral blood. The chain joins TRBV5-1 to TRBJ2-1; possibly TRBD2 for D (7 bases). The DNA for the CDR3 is TGCGCCAGCAGCCGGGGGGCTCAGTACAATGAGCAGTTCTTC. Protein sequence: CASSRGAQYNEQFF.